This passage covers 10 T cell receptor beta chains from one sample sequenced in a study of blood T cell repertoires in COVID-19. Using immunoSEQ multiplex PCR, the repertoire was profiled, and TCRdb retains in-frame clones only, with some absent. The sample shows more than 350,000 clones, 70% to 90% of them seen only once. The material sequenced was peripheral blood. These receptors originate from a woman in her 30s with COVID-19, enrolled during active disease.

The sample holds a few counts of this clone. The J gene is TRBJ1-1, the V gene TRBV28; 7 nucleotides align to TRBD1. Trimming removed 5 bases from V and 4 bases from J; junction bases left unmatched: 7. The CDR3 consists of 14 residues. Germline loops: CDR1 MDHEN, CDR2 SYDVKM. The CDR3 is CASSHGQVTTEAFF. The CDR3 DNA follows: TGTGCCAGCAGTCATGGACAGGTAACCACTGAAGCTTTCTTT. The entire variable domain, with the rest obtained from reference TRBV28 and TRBJ1-1, is as follows: DVKVTQSSRYLVKRTGEKVFLECVQDMDHENMFWYRQDPGLGLRLIYFSYDVKMKEKGDIPEGYSVSREKKERFSLILESASTNQTSMYLCASSHGQVTTEAFFGQGTRLTVV.

This clone was recorded only once. The chain employs TRBV6-2 or TRBV6-3 and TRBJ1-2; 10 bases line up with TRBD1. CDR3 size: 14 residues. The V gene's germline CDR1 is MNHEY and CDR2 SVGEGT. V lost 2 bases to trimming and J lost 7 bases; unmatched junction nucleotides: 4. CDR3 loop: CASSYRQGASGYTF. In DNA form, the CDR3 reads TGTGCCAGCAGTTACCGACAGGGGGCGTCTGGCTACACCTTC.

The V call is TRBV6-5, the J call TRBJ1-1; TRBD1 matches 12 bases. Trimming took 6 bases from V and 5 from J; bases not matched to a gene: 1. CDR1 and CDR2 (germline): MNHEY, SVGAGI. The CDR3 length is 13 residues. This CDR3 is CASRGQGATEAFF. In nucleotides, the CDR3 is TGTGCCAGCAGGGGACAGGGGGCAACTGAAGCTTTCTTT.

This clone was detected only once. The J gene is TRBJ1-1, the V gene TRBV29-1; TRBD1 agrees at 8 bases. With 6 bases clipped from V and 6 bases from J, the junction kept 6 bases outside the gene matches. CDR1 is SQVTM and CDR2 is ANQGSEA in the germline V gene. The CDR3 loop spans 12 amino acids. The CDR3 DNA follows: TGCAGCGTACAGGGGGTGTCCCCTGAAGCTTTCTTT. It specifies CSVQGVSPEAFF.

This chain connects TRBV5-6 to TRBJ1-2, with 10 bases identical to TRBD1. The CDR3 consists of 11 residues. V lost 3 bases and J lost 14; bases outside the gene matches: 4. CDR1 is SGHDT, CDR2 YYEEEE, per germline. This chain's CDR3 is CASSSDRGRTF. The CDR3 bases are TGTGCCAGCAGCTCGGACAGGGGGAGGACCTTC.

About this clone itself: Compared with germline, one end of the junction differs, possibly owing to a read error. Other DNA sequences in the same sample also yield this CDR3. The genes are TRBV7-3 and TRBJ2-7, with D possibly TRBD1 on 5 matching bases. This CDR3 spans 15 amino acids. The germline V gene has CDR1 SGHTA and CDR2 FQGTGA. This CDR3 reads CASSLSAGNPGEQYF. DNA for the CDR3: TGTGCTAGCAGCTTATCGGCAGGGAACCCCGGCGAGCAGTACTTC.

The V call is TRBV6-5, the J call TRBJ2-1; TRBD1 is a possible D gene (6 bases). The CDR3 covers 16 residues. Germline assignment: CDR1 MNHEY and CDR2 SVGAGI. The ends were cut back, 3 bases at V and 6 bases at J, with 18 bases in the middle. The DNA of the CDR3 is TGTGCCAGCAGTTATTCTGTAGTTGGACAGATCAATGAGCAGTTCTTC. It yields the protein CASSYSVVGQINEQFF.

The chain links TRBV27 to TRBJ1-1; the D gene is possibly TRBD1 (5 bases). This CDR3 comprises 14 residues. Looked up from germline, CDR1 is MNHEY and CDR2 is SMNVEV (reference sequence). V lost 4 bases and J lost 1, with 10 bases in between. CDR3 sequence (DNA): TGTGCCAGCAGTTCCCGGGGGGGGAACACTGAAGCTTTCTTT. Its protein product is CASSSRGGNTEAFF.

V and J are TRBV4-1 and TRBJ1-1; D unclear. The CDR3 spans 13 residues. V lost 5 bases, J lost 0 bases, and 7 bases lay in between. CDR1 is MGHRA, CDR2 YSYEKL, per germline. The CDR3 bases are TGCGCCAGCAGCTTTTCTTTGAACACTGAAGCTTTCTTT. It encodes CASSFSLNTEAFF.

V usage is TRBV19 and J usage is TRBJ2-4; the match to TRBD1 covers 9 bases. V was pared by 6 bases and J by 6 bases, with 3 bases of the junction left unmatched. Germline V lookup: CDR1 LNHDA, CDR2 SQIVND (reference sequence). This CDR3 has 13 residues. CDR3 in DNA: TGTGCCAGTAGCGAACAGGGGGCAAACATTCAGTACTTC. Protein product: CASSEQGANIQYF.